The rows below give T cell receptor beta chains drawn from one sample of a study of T cell repertoires in cytomegalovirus infection. Antigen specificity for these receptors is unknown. TCRdb passed the reads through MiXCR, listing each CDR3 protein once. The profile shows 450,000 to 650,000 distinct CDR3 sequences, over 35% of them singletons. This specimen consisted of cultured PBMCs, obtained from culture after CMV antigen stimulation. These receptors all come from a human donor in good health (CMV status not recorded). Some clones in this sample may be carry-over from other donors' samples. Both conserved end residues are part of each CDR3. D genes are given only for firm matches. Size values are once, few and many counts, or a class for expanded clones, and some rows have none.

j_gene,abundance,v_gene,d_gene,len,CDR3aa,CDR3nt
TRBJ2-3,many,TRBV7-8,.,17,CASSPRTGQTSTDTQYF,TGTGCCAGCAGCCCCCGAACCGGACAGACGAGCACAGATACGCAGTATTTT
TRBJ1-6,.,TRBV11-3,.,13,CASSISLDAPLHF,TGTGCCAGCAGTATAAGTCTGGACGCACCCCTCCACTTT
TRBJ2-1,.,TRBV7-9,.,14,CASGYREPHNEQFF,TGTGCCAGCGGATACAGGGAGCCTCACAATGAGCAGTTCTTC
TRBJ2-3,.,TRBV12-3/TRBV12-4,TRBD2,15,CASSFLLAGGDTQYF,TGTGCCAGCAGTTTCTTGCTAGCGGGGGGAGATACGCAGTATTTT
TRBJ1-5,many,TRBV7-2,TRBD1,18,CASSLALSRQGVNQPQHF,TGTGCCAGCAGCTTAGCATTGTCCAGACAGGGGGTTAATCAGCCCCAGCATTTT
TRBJ2-7,.,TRBV10-3,.,14,CAISDPGTDYEQYF,TGTGCCATCAGTGACCCCGGGACTGACTACGAGCAGTACTTC
TRBJ2-7,few,TRBV20-1,TRBD1,15,CSAPRSGTGFDEQYF,TGCAGTGCTCCTCGCTCCGGGACAGGGTTCGACGAGCAGTACTTC
TRBJ1-6,few,TRBV5-4,TRBD1,15,CASSTGDSQNSPLHF,TGTGCCAGCAGTACGGGGGACAGCCAAAATTCACCCCTCCACTTT
TRBJ1-5,few,TRBV12-3/TRBV12-4,.,15,CASNKQGEGNQPQHF,TGTGCCAGCAATAAACAGGGAGAGGGCAATCAGCCCCAGCATTTT
TRBJ2-1,.,TRBV4-1,TRBD1,13,CASSHPGGHEQFF,TGCGCCAGCAGCCATCCAGGGGGCCATGAGCAGTTCTTC
TRBJ2-1,few,TRBV11-2,.,15,CASTRAIADENEQFF,TGTGCCAGCACCCGGGCGATAGCGGACGAAAATGAGCAGTTCTTC
TRBJ1-1,.,TRBV6-2/TRBV6-3,.,15,CASSYSQAAGTEAFF,TGTGCCAGCAGTTACTCGCAGGCCGCCGGCACTGAAGCTTTCTTT
TRBJ2-7,few,TRBV6-1,.,13,CASSRDLRAEQYF,TGTGCCAGCAGCCGGGACCTCCGGGCCGAGCAGTACTTC
TRBJ2-5,few,TRBV7-2,TRBD2,14,CASSFASGEETQYF,TGTGCCAGCAGCTTCGCTAGCGGGGAAGAGACCCAGTACTTC
TRBJ2-1,.,TRBV6-2/TRBV6-3,.,13,CASRRQADNEQFF,TGTGCCAGCAGGAGACAGGCTGACAATGAGCAGTTCTTC
TRBJ1-1,.,TRBV7-9,.,13,CASRPDRNTEAFF,TGTGCCAGCAGGCCCGACCGAAACACTGAAGCTTTCTTT
TRBJ2-7,few,TRBV28,.,14,CASNYMKSPYEQYF,TGTGCCAGCAATTATATGAAAAGCCCCTACGAGCAGTACTTC
TRBJ2-3,.,TRBV7-2,TRBD2,16,CASSKSGSMLADTQYF,TGTGCCAGCAGCAAGAGCGGGAGTATGTTGGCAGATACGCAGTATTTT
TRBJ1-5,.,TRBV28,.,14,CASSSLSGNQPQHF,TGTGCCAGCAGTTCACTGAGTGGAAATCAGCCCCAGCATTTT
TRBJ2-5,.,TRBV4-1,.,15,CASSRVARIEQTQYF,TGCGCCAGCAGCCGAGTCGCGAGGATCGAGCAGACCCAGTACTTC
TRBJ2-1,few,TRBV7-2,TRBD2,14,CASSLVWTSTEQFF,TGTGCCAGCAGCTTAGTGTGGACTAGCACTGAGCAGTTCTTC
TRBJ2-1,.,TRBV7-2,.,12,CASSPGATEQFF,TGTGCCAGCAGCCCCGGGGCAACTGAGCAGTTCTTC
TRBJ2-7,once,TRBV14,TRBD2,17,CASSHAAGGTRPYEQYF,TGTGCCAGCAGCCATGCGGCAGGCGGGACTAGACCCTACGAGCAGTACTTC
TRBJ1-4,few,TRBV7-2,.,14,CASSPSGLREKLFF,TGTGCCAGCAGCCCAAGCGGGCTAAGAGAAAAACTGTTTTTT
TRBJ2-5,.,TRBV20-1,.,15,CSASFAGTPQETQYF,TGCAGTGCTAGTTTCGCGGGAACCCCCCAAGAGACCCAGTACTTC
TRBJ2-2,.,TRBV6-6,.,15,CASSSTTGAAGELFF,TGTGCCAGCAGTTCCACAACGGGGGCAGCCGGGGAGCTGTTTTTT
TRBJ2-2,.,TRBV5-5,TRBD1,17,CASSPRDRKANTGELFF,TGTGCCAGCAGCCCCCGGGACAGGAAGGCCAACACCGGGGAGCTGTTTTTT
TRBJ2-2,once,TRBV4-1,.,15,CASSQATGSTGELFF,TGCGCCAGCAGCCAAGCGACGGGAAGCACCGGGGAGCTGTTTTTT
TRBJ2-7,.,TRBV20-1,TRBD2,14,CSAPGGAGSDEQYF,TGCAGTGCCCCCGGGGGGGCCGGGTCCGACGAGCAGTACTTC
TRBJ2-3,.,TRBV5-5,TRBD2,15,CASSILAGGPDTQYF,TGTGCCAGCAGCATCCTAGCGGGGGGGCCAGATACGCAGTATTTT
TRBJ2-7,.,TRBV9,.,18,CASSVGVTGRRKIDEQYF,TGTGCCAGCAGCGTAGGGGTGACAGGGAGGCGGAAGATCGACGAGCAGTACTTC
TRBJ2-7,few,TRBV7-3,.,17,CASSPQTRTSVAYEQYF,TGTGCCAGCAGCCCCCAAACAAGGACTTCGGTGGCCTACGAGCAGTACTTC
TRBJ2-3,.,TRBV6-1,.,16,CASSPRTVPSGDTQYF,TGTGCCAGCAGTCCTCGGACAGTACCCTCGGGAGATACGCAGTATTTT
TRBJ2-7,.,TRBV7-9,.,9,CASGFEQYF,TGTGCCAGCGGTTTCGAGCAGTACTTC
TRBJ2-7,.,TRBV23-1,TRBD1,13,CASPQDRVGEQYF,TGCGCCAGCCCACAGGACAGGGTTGGCGAGCAGTACTTC
TRBJ1-5,.,TRBV12-3/TRBV12-4,.,12,CASSTMGQPQHF,TGTGCCAGCAGTACCATGGGGCAGCCCCAGCATTTT
TRBJ1-2,.,TRBV12-5,.,15,CASGLVLVERYGYTF,TGTGCTAGTGGTTTGGTACTGGTGGAACGGTATGGCTACACCTTC
TRBJ2-2,.,TRBV6-5,.,18,CASSLDTPGGGHGGELFF,TGTGCCAGCAGTTTGGATACCCCGGGCGGGGGCCACGGCGGGGAGCTGTTTTTT
TRBJ2-5,.,TRBV12-3/TRBV12-4,.,14,CASRFGAELETQYF,TGTGCCAGCAGGTTTGGAGCGGAGTTAGAGACCCAGTACTTC
TRBJ2-3,.,TRBV6-4,.,16,CASSDSPGGPADTQYF,TGTGCCAGCAGTGACTCCCCTGGGGGGCCCGCAGATACGCAGTATTTT
TRBJ2-1,.,TRBV19,TRBD2,19,CASSNGRVLSTKLHTEQFF,TGTGCCAGTAGTAATGGGAGGGTCCTCTCCACAAAGCTACACACAGAACAGTTCTTC
TRBJ2-1,few,TRBV7-2,TRBD1,12,CASTGTGDEQFF,TGTGCCAGTACCGGGACAGGGGATGAGCAGTTCTTC
TRBJ2-7,.,TRBV12-3/TRBV12-4,.,12,CASSLSIHEQYF,TGTGCCAGCAGTCTTTCCATCCACGAGCAGTACTTC
TRBJ2-6,.,TRBV28,.,15,CATEGFYSGANVLTF,TGTGCCACCGAGGGTTTTTACTCTGGGGCCAACGTCCTGACTTTC
TRBJ2-1,few,TRBV24-1,.,13,CATSDDYREVQFF,TGTGCCACCAGTGATGACTACAGGGAGGTGCAGTTCTTC
TRBJ1-4,once,TRBV28,.,13,CASHAPDNEKLFF,TGTGCCAGCCATGCCCCGGACAATGAAAAACTGTTTTTT
TRBJ2-2,few,TRBV7-2,TRBD2,16,CASSLSGLAFTGELFF,TGTGCCAGCAGCTTATCGGGACTAGCGTTCACCGGGGAGCTGTTTTTT
TRBJ1-5,.,TRBV18,.,13,CASSPRDGQPQHF,TGTGCCAGCTCACCACGGGACGGTCAGCCCCAGCATTTT
TRBJ1-6,.,TRBV4-3,.,16,CASSQDYGGERSPLHF,TGCGCCAGCAGCCAAGATTACGGGGGCGAGCGGTCACCCCTCCACTTT
TRBJ2-1,few,TRBV11-2,.,13,CASSSVSVMEQFF,TGTGCCAGCAGCTCAGTTAGTGTCATGGAGCAGTTCTTC
TRBJ2-7,once,TRBV19,TRBD1,15,CASSQPGQGIYEQYF,TGTGCCAGTAGTCAACCGGGACAGGGGATATACGAGCAGTACTTC
TRBJ1-1,few,TRBV7-9,.,15,CASSSLLGGGEEAFF,TGTGCCAGCAGCTCTCTACTGGGGGGGGGAGAAGAAGCTTTCTTT
TRBJ2-2,many,TRBV10-3,TRBD2,14,CAITPSGNTGELFF,TGTGCCATTACTCCTAGCGGTAACACCGGGGAGCTGTTTTTT
TRBJ2-3,.,TRBV4-1,TRBD2,17,CASSQDLTSGGGDTQYF,TGCGCCAGCAGCCAGGACCTAACTAGCGGAGGGGGGGATACGCAGTATTTT